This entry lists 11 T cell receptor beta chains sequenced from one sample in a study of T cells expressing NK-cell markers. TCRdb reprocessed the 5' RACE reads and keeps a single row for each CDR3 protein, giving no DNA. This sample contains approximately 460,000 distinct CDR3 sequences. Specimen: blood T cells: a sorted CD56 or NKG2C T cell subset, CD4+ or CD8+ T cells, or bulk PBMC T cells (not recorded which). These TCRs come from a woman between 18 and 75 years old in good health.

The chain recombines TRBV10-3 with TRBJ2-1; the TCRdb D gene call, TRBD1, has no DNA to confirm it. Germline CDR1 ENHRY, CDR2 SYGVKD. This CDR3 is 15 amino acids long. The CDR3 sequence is CAISAGTGVFGEQFF.

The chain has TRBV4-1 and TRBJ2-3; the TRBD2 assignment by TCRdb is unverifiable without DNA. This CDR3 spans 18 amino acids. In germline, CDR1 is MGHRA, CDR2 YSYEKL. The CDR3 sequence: CASSQAPPPRGVADTQYF.

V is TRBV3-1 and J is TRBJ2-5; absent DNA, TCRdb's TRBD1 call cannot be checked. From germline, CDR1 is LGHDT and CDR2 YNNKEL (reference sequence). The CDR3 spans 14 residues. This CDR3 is CASSPHRESETQYF.

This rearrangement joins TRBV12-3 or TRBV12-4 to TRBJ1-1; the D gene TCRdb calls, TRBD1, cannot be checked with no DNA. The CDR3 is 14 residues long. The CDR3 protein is CASTPGLMNTEAFF.

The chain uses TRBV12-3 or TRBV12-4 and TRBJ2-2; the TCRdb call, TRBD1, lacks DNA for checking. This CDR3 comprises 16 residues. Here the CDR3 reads CASSSLSTGRTGELFF.

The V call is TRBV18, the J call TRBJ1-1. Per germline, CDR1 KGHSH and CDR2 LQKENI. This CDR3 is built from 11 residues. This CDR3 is CASSPDSEAFF.

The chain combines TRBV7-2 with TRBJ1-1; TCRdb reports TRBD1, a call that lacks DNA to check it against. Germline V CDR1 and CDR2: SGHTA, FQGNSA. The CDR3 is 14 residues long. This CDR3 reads CASSLALPGNEAFF.

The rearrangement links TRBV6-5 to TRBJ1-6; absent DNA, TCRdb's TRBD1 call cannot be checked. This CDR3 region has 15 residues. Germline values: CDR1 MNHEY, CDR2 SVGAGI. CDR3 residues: CASSSAGRGTSPLHF.

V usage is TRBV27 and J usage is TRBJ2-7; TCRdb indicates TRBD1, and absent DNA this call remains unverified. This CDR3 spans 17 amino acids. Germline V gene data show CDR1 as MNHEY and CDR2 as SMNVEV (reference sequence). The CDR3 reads CASSLKRGGTRSYEQYF.

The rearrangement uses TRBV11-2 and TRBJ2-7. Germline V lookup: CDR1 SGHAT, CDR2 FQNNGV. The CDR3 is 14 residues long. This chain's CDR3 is CASSLDSATYEQYF.

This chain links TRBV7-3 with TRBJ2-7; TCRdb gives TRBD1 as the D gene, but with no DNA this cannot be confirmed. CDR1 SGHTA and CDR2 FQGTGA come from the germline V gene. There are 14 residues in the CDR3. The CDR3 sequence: CASSLRGDTYEQYF.